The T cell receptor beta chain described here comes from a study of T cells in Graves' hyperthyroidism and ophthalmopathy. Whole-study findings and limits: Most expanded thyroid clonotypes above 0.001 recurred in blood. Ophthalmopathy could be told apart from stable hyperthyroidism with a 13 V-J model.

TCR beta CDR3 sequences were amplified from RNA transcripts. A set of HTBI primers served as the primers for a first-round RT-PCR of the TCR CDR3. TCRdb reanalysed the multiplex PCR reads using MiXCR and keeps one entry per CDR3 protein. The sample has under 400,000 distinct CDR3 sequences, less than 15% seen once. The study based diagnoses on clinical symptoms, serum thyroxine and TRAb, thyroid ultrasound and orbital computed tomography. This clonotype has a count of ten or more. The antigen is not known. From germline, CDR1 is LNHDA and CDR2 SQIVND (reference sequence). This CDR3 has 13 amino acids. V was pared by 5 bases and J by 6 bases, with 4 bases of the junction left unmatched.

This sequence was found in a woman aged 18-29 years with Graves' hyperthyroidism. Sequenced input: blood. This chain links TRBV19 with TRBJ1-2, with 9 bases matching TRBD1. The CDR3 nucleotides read TGTGCCAGTAGTTTCCGGGACAGGGATGGCTACACCTTC. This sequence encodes CASSFRDRDGYTF.